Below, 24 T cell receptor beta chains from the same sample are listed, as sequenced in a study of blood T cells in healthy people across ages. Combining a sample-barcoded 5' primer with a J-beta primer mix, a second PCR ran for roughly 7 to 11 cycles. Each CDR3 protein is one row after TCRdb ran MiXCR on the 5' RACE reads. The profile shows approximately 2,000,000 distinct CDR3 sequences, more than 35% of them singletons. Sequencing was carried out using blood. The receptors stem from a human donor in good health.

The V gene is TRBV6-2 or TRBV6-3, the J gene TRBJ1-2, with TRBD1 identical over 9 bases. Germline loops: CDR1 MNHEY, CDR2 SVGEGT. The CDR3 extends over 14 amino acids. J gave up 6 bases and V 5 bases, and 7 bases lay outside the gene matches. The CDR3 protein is CASSRWTGEDGYTF. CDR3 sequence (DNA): TGTGCCAGCAGTCGTTGGACAGGGGAAGATGGCTACACCTTC.

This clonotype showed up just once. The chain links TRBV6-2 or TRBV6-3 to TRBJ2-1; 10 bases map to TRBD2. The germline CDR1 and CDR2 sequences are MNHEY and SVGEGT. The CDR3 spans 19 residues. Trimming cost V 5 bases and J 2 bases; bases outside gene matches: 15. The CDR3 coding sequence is TGTGCCAGCAGTCCCCTCCCCACCGGACTAGCGGCTACCTACAATGAGCAGTTCTTC. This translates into CASSPLPTGLAATYNEQFF.

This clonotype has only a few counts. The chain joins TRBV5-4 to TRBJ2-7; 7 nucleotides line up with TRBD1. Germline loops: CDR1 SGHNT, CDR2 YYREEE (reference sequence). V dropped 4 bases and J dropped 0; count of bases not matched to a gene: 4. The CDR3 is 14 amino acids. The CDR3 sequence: CASSIGQDSYEQYF. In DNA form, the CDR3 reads TGTGCCAGCAGCATCGGACAGGACTCCTACGAGCAGTACTTC.

The CDR3 reads CASSPWTGVTEAFF. DNA of the CDR3: TGCGCCAGCAGCCCCTGGACAGGGGTAACTGAAGCTTTCTTT. J is TRBJ1-1 and V is TRBV5-1; 9 nucleotides line up with TRBD1. The CDR3 is 14 amino acids. Germline V lookup: CDR1 SGHRS, CDR2 YFSETQ. The V segment lost 4 bases and the J segment 5 bases; nucleotides outside the gene matches: 6.

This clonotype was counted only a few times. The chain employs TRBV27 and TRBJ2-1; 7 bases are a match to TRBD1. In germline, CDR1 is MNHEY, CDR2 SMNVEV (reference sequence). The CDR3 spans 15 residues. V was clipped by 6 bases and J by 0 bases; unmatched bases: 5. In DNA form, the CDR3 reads TGTGCCAGCAGCTGGGACAGCAGCTCCTACAATGAGCAGTTCTTC. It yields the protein CASSWDSSSYNEQFF.

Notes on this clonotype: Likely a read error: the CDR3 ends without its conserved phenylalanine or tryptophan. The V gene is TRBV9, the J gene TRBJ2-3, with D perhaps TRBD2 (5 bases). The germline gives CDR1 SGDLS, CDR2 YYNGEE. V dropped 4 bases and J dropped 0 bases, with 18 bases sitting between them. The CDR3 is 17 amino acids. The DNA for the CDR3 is TGTGCCAGCAGCCTCTCCCGGCGGGCTAGAAGCACAGATACGCAGTATGTT. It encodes CASSLSRRARSTDTQYV.

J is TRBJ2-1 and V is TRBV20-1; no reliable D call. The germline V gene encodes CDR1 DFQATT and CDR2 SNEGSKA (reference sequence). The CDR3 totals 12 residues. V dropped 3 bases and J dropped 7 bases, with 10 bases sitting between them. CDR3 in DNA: TGCAGTGCTAGTCTATGGGGAAATGAGCAGTTCTTC. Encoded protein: CSASLWGNEQFF.

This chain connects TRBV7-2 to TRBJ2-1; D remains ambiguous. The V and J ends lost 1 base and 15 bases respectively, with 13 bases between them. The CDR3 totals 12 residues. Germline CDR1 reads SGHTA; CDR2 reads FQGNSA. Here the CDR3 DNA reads TGTGCCAGCAGCTTAGGTGTCTTCCCCCCGTTCTTC. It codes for CASSLGVFPPFF. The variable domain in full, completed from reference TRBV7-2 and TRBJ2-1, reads GAGVSQSPSNKVTEKGKDVELRCDPISGHTALYWYRQSLGQGLEFLIYFQGNSAPDKSGLPSDRFSAERTGGSVSTLTIQRTQQEDSAVYLCASSLGVFPPFFGPGTRLTVL.

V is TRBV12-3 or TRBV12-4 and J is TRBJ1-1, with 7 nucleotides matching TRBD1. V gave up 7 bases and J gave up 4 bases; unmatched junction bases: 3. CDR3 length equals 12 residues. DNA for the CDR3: TGTGCCAGCACCAAGGGGGCCACTGAAGCTTTCTTT. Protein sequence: CASTKGATEAFF.

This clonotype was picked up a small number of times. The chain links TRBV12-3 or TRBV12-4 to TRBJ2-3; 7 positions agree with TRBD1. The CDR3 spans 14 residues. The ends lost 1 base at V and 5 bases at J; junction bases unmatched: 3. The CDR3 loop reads CASSLVQGKDTQYF. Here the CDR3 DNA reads TGTGCCAGCAGTTTAGTACAGGGGAAAGATACGCAGTATTTT.

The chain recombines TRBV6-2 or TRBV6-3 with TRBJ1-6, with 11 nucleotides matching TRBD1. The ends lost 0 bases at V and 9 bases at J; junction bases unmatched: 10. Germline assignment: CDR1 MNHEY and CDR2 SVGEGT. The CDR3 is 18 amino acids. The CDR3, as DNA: TGTGCCAGCAGTTACTCTAGACCGGGACAGGGGGTATCTTCACCCCTCCACTTT. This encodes CASSYSRPGQGVSSPLHF.

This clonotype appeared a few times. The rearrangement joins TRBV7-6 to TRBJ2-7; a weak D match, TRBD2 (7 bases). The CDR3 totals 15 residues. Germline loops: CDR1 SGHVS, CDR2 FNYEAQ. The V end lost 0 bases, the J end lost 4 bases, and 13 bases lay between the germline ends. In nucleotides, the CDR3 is TGTGCCAGCAGCTTAGCTCCGGGGGGCCAGTACGAGCAGTACTTC. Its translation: CASSLAPGGQYEQYF.

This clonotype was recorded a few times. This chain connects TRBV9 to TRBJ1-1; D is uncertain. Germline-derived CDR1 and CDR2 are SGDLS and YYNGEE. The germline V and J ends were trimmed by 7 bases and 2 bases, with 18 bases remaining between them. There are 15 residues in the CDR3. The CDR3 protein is CASLPKIYLNTEAFF. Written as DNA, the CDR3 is TGTGCCAGCCTCCCGAAGATCTATCTCAACACTGAAGCTTTCTTT.

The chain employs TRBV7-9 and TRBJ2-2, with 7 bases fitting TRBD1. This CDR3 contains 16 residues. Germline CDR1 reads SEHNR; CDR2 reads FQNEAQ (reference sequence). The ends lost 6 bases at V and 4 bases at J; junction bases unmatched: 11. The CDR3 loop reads CASRKGTGAGTGELFF. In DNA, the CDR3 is TGTGCCAGCAGGAAGGGAACAGGGGCTGGCACCGGGGAGCTGTTTTTT.

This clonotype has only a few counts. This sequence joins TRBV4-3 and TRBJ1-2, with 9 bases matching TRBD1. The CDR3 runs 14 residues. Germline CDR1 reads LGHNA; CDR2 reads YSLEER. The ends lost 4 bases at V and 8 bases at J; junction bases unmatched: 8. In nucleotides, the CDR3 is TGCGCCAGCAGCCCCCAAGGGACAGGGAGCGGCTACACCTTC. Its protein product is CASSPQGTGSGYTF.

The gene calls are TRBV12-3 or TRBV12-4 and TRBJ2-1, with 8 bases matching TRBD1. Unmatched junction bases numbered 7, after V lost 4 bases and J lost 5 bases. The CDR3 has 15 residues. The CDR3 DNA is TGTGCCAGCAGTTCCAGGACAGGGCCTAACAATGAGCAGTTCTTC. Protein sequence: CASSSRTGPNNEQFF.

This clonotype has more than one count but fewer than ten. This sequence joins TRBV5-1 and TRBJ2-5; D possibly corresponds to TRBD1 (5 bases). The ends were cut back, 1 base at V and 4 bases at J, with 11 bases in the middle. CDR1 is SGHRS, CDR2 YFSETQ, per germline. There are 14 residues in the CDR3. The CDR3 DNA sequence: TGCGCCAGCAGCTTGATAGGGGTTGGAGAGACCCAGTACTTC. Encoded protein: CASSLIGVGETQYF.

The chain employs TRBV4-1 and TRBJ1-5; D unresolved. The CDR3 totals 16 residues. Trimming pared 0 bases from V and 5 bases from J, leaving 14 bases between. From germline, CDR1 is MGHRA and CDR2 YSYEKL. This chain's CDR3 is CASSQDPYQAHQPQHF. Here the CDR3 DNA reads TGCGCCAGCAGCCAAGATCCATACCAGGCTCATCAGCCCCAGCATTTT.

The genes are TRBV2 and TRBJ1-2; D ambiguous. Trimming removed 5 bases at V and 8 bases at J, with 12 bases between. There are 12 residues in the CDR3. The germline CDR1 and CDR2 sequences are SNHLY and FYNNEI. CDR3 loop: CASSYTADGYTF. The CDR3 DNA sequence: TGTGCCAGCAGTTATACCGCGGACGGCTACACCTTC.

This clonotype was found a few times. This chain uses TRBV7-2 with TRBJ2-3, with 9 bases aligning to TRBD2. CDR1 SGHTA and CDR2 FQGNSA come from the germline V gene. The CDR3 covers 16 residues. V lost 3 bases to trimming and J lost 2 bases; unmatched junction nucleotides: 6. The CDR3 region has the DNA TGTGCCAGCAGCTTTCACCCGGGACTAGCCACAGATACGCAGTATTTT. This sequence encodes CASSFHPGLATDTQYF. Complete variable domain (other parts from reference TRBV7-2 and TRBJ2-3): GAGVSQSPSNKVTEKGKDVELRCDPISGHTALYWYRQSLGQGLEFLIYFQGNSAPDKSGLPSDRFSAERTGGSVSTLTIQRTQQEDSAVYLCASSFHPGLATDTQYFGPGTRLTVL.

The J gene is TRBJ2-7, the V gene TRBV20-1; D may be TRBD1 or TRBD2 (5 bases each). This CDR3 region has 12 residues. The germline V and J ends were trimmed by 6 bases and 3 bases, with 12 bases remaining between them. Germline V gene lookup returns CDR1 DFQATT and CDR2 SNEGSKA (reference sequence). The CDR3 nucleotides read TGCAGTGCCCCCATGAGGGGCTACGAGCAGTACTTC. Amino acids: CSAPMRGYEQYF.

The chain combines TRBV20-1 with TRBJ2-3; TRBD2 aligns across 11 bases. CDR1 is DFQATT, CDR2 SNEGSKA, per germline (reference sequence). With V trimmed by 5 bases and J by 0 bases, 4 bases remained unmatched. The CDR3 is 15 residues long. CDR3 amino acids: CSAPLAGGSTDTQYF. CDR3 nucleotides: TGCAGTGCTCCCCTAGCGGGGGGCAGCACAGATACGCAGTATTTT.

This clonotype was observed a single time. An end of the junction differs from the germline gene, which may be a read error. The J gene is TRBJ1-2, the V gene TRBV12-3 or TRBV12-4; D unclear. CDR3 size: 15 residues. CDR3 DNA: TGTGCCGGCAGTTTGTATGGAGGGACTAACTATGGCTACACCTTC. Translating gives CAGSLYGGTNYGYTF.

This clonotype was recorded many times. In DNA, the CDR3 is TGCGCCAGCAGCCATTCGAGGAGTTCTGGGGCCAACGTCCTGACTTTC. It translates to CASSHSRSSGANVLTF. The V gene is TRBV5-1, the J gene TRBJ2-6; D gene ambiguous. The V gene lost 4 bases and the J gene lost 1 base, with 12 bases spanning the gap. Germline V CDR1 and CDR2: SGHRS, YFSETQ. The CDR3 sequence is 16 residues long.